The 32 T cell receptor beta chains listed next were all sequenced from one sample in a study of T-cell memory formation after mild COVID-19. TCRdb passed the 5' RACE reads through MiXCR, listing each CDR3 protein once. The sample consists of about 430,000 distinct CDR3 sequences, 20% to 25% of them appearing once. Source material: PBMCs or a T cell subset sorted from them (not recorded which). These TCRs come from an adult woman who had mild COVID-19 (a few samples of this study predate the infection). Cell type and time point are not known.

This chain joins TRBV24-1 and TRBJ1-2; perhaps TRBD1 as D (6 bases). V lost 10 bases and J lost 0, with 11 bases in between. The V gene's germline CDR1 is KGHDR and CDR2 SFDVKD. The CDR3 contains 13 residues. The CDR3 coding sequence is TGTGCCACGTCGGGGACATCTAACTATGGCTACACCTTC. It specifies CATSGTSNYGYTF.

This clonotype has only a few counts. The rearrangement joins TRBV24-1 to TRBJ1-5; maybe TRBD1 (5 bases). The CDR3 is 14 amino acids. Per germline, CDR1 KGHDR and CDR2 SFDVKD. Deletions cut 3 bases from V and 7 bases from J, with 12 bases between. CDR3 sequence: CATSDTPRGQPQHF. The CDR3 DNA reads as TGTGCCACCAGTGATACACCGAGGGGACAGCCCCAGCATTTT.

V gene TRBV2 combines with J gene TRBJ2-3; 7 bases agree with TRBD2. The CDR3 loop spans 14 amino acids. The germline CDR1 and CDR2 sequences are SNHLY and FYNNEI. The V segment lost 4 bases and the J segment 4 bases; nucleotides outside the gene matches: 5. The DNA for the CDR3 is TGTGCCAGCAGTGGTTGGGGGGGGTCAGATACGCAGTATTTT. Translating gives CASSGWGGSDTQYF. Full variable domain (outside the CDR3, taken from reference TRBV2 and TRBJ2-3): EPEVTQTPSHQVTQMGQEVILRCVPISNHLYFYWYRQILGQKVEFLVSFYNNEISEKSEIFDDQFSVERPDGSNFTLKIRSTKLEDSAMYFCASSGWGGSDTQYFGPGTRLTVL.

There are a few counts of this clonotype. The genes are TRBV29-1 and TRBJ2-3, with no clear D. The CDR3 consists of 12 residues. The germline gives CDR1 SQVTM, CDR2 ANQGSEA. Trimming removed 6 bases at V and 2 bases at J, with 9 bases between. As DNA, the CDR3 is TGCAGCGTCGACGACCACACAGATACGCAGTATTTT. Translation gives CSVDDHTDTQYF.

This clonotype has more than one count but fewer than ten. V usage is TRBV5-1 and J usage is TRBJ2-2; D call uncertain. Looked up from germline, CDR1 is SGHRS and CDR2 is YFSETQ. Trimming shortened V by 6 bases and J by 8 bases, and 17 bases separated the two germline ends. This CDR3 is built from 14 residues. The CDR3 DNA reads TGCGCCAGCATGGAAATGGGGTCACGAGGGGAGCTGTTTTTT. This codes for CASMEMGSRGELFF.

In its sample, this clonotype was seen once. Here the CDR3 reads CASSGSTSATQYF. Written as DNA, the CDR3 is TGTGCCAGCAGTGGGTCTACCTCAGCGACCCAGTACTTC. The rearrangement joins TRBV12-3 or TRBV12-4 to TRBJ2-5; no clear D gene. This CDR3 is 13 amino acids long. The V gene lost 5 bases and the J gene lost 7 bases, with 14 bases spanning the gap.

The chain links TRBV7-9 to TRBJ2-1; either TRBD1 or TRBD2 may fit D (5 bases each). Trimming shortened V by 5 bases and J by 15 bases, and 17 bases separated the two germline ends. Germline V gene lookup returns CDR1 SEHNR and CDR2 FQNEAQ (reference sequence). The CDR3 runs to 12 residues. As DNA, the CDR3 is TGTGCCAGCAGCCGGGACCCCCTAAGCGGGTTCTTC. Translating it yields CASSRDPLSGFF.

CDR3 bases: TGTGCCAGCAGTGAGGCGGGGACGAGTACCGGGGAGCTGTTTTTT. Encoded protein: CASSEAGTSTGELFF. The chain uses TRBV2 and TRBJ2-2; D perhaps matches TRBD2 (6 bases). Germline CDR1 SNHLY, CDR2 FYNNEI. Deletions cut 3 bases from V and 5 bases from J, with 13 bases between. This CDR3 region has 15 residues.

The chain links TRBV15 to TRBJ1-5; 7 bases line up with TRBD1. The CDR3 has 18 amino acids. CDR1 is LNHNV and CDR2 is YYDKDF in the germline V gene (reference sequence). Unmatched junction bases numbered 10, after V lost 0 bases and J lost 2 bases. The CDR3 DNA reads as TGTGCCACCAGCAGAGACTCAAATACAGGGGTAGGCAATCAGCCCCAGCATTTT. Its protein is CATSRDSNTGVGNQPQHF. Full variable domain (remainder filled in from reference TRBV15 and TRBJ1-5): DAMVIQNPRYQVTQFGKPVTLSCSQTLNHNVMYWYQQKSSQAPKLLFHYYDKDFNNEADTPDNFQSRRPNTSFCFLDIRSPGLGDTAMYLCATSRDSNTGVGNQPQHFGDGTRLSIL.

This clonotype was observed a few times. This chain joins TRBV4-1 and TRBJ2-7; D not resolved. The CDR3 extends over 15 amino acids. Germline V CDR1 and CDR2: MGHRA, YSYEKL. The ends were cut back, 0 bases at V and 4 bases at J, with 13 bases in the middle. The CDR3 protein is CASSQELGRSYEQYF. CDR3 coding DNA: TGCGCCAGCAGCCAAGAATTGGGTCGCAGTTACGAGCAGTACTTC.

The chain links TRBV14 to TRBJ1-5; 7 bases are shared with TRBD1. This CDR3 has 13 residues. V shed 7 bases and J 9 bases; nucleotides not matched to a gene: 9. Germline values: CDR1 SGHDN, CDR2 FVKESK. The CDR3 sequence: CASKGAIPGPQHF. In DNA form, the CDR3 reads TGTGCCAGCAAGGGGGCCATCCCGGGGCCCCAGCATTTT.

The chain combines TRBV6-2 or TRBV6-3 with TRBJ1-2, with D possibly TRBD1 on 6 matching bases. The CDR3 has 16 residues. V was pared by 8 bases and J by 2 bases, with 21 bases between. Germline V gene lookup returns CDR1 MNHEY and CDR2 SVGEGT. CDR3 sequence (DNA): TGTGCCAGCGGAACCCGCAGACAGGCGGGGAACTATGGCTACACCTTC. This codes for CASGTRRQAGNYGYTF.

This clonotype was counted only a few times. The CDR3 sequence is CASYKGSGSGANVLTF. CDR3 nucleotides: TGCGCCAGCTATAAGGGGTCTGGCTCTGGGGCCAACGTCCTGACTTTC. This chain links TRBV5-1 with TRBJ2-6; D possibly corresponds to TRBD1 (5 bases). Trimming removed 7 bases from V and 0 bases from J, with 14 bases in between. The CDR3 covers 16 residues. Germline assignment: CDR1 SGHRS and CDR2 YFSETQ.

This chain joins TRBV20-1 and TRBJ2-5, with TRBD1 as a possible D gene (6 bases). CDR3 size: 13 residues. Trimming shortened V by 6 bases and J by 0 bases, and 11 bases separated the two germline ends. Germline V gives CDR1 DFQATT, CDR2 SNEGSKA (reference sequence). CDR3 nucleotides: TGCAGTGCGGCAGGACAGAACCAAGAGACCCAGTACTTC. It codes for CSAAGQNQETQYF.

This clonotype came up a few times. The genes are TRBV12-3 or TRBV12-4 and TRBJ2-4; 7 bases match TRBD1. This CDR3 is built from 13 residues. The ends lost 5 bases at V and 7 bases at J; junction bases unmatched: 5. The CDR3 loop is CASSNRGHNIQYF. In nucleotides, the CDR3 is TGTGCCAGCAGTAACAGGGGCCATAACATTCAGTACTTC.

The sample holds a few counts of this clonotype. The chain is built from TRBV6-5 and TRBJ2-1; D is ambiguous. Trimming took off 5 bases at V and 7 bases at J, with 21 bases between the two ends. Germline assignment: CDR1 MNHEY and CDR2 SVGAGI. The CDR3 consists of 16 residues. The CDR3, as DNA: TGTGCCAGCAGTCGTTGGAACCCGGACGCTGTGAATGAGCAGTTCTTC. This codes for CASSRWNPDAVNEQFF.

This clonotype was detected many times. V and J are TRBV27 and TRBJ2-1; D is uncertain. The V end lost 5 bases, the J end lost 2 bases, and 13 bases lay between the germline ends. The CDR3 runs to 15 residues. The germline V gene has CDR1 MNHEY and CDR2 SMNVEV (reference sequence). The CDR3 here is CASSPAGPPYNEQFF. CDR3 nucleotide sequence: TGTGCCAGCAGTCCCGCCGGGCCACCCTACAATGAGCAGTTCTTC.

Here the CDR3 DNA reads TGCGCCAGCAGCTCCTCTAGCGGGGGGTCCTACAATGAGCAGTTCTTC. Translating it yields CASSSSSGGSYNEQFF. The gene calls are TRBV5-1 and TRBJ2-1, with 11 bases matching TRBD2. V trimming: 3 bases; J trimming: 1 base; junction bases outside the gene matches: 3. The CDR3 loop spans 16 amino acids. Germline CDR1 SGHRS, CDR2 YFSETQ. Supplemented by reference TRBV5-1 and TRBJ2-1, the full variable domain reads KAGVTQTPRYLIKTRGQQVTLSCSPISGHRSVSWYQQTPGQGLQFLFEYFSETQRNKGNFPGRFSGRQFSNSRSEMNVSTLELGDSALYLCASSSSSGGSYNEQFFGPGTRLTVL.

This clonotype was detected a few times. This chain joins TRBV7-2 and TRBJ2-5; maybe TRBD2 (6 bases). Germline V CDR1 and CDR2: SGHTA, FQGNSA. Trimming left V 10 bases short and J 9 bases short, with 24 bases between. This CDR3 spans 14 amino acids. Here the CDR3 reads CATRGLMPLGAQYF. The CDR3 DNA sequence: TGTGCCACCCGGGGACTTATGCCCTTAGGGGCCCAGTACTTC.

This clonotype was seen repeatedly, ten times or more. V is TRBV14 and J is TRBJ2-7, with a tentative D call TRBD1 (6 bases). CDR3 length: 13 residues. CDR1 SGHDN and CDR2 FVKESK come from the germline V gene. V was trimmed by 6 bases and J by 6 bases, leaving 15 bases between them. The CDR3 sequence: CASSTDVQGEQYV. CDR3 in DNA: TGTGCCAGCAGTACGGACGTACAGGGCGAGCAGTACGTC.

The chain recombines TRBV27 with TRBJ2-3; D is possibly TRBD1 or TRBD2 (6 bases each). CDR1 is MNHEY and CDR2 is SMNVEV in the germline V gene (reference sequence). Trimming pared 6 bases from V and 1 base from J, leaving 14 bases between. This CDR3 contains 15 residues. The CDR3 loop is CASSLLGGGTDTQYF. The CDR3 DNA follows: TGTGCCAGCAGCCTTCTGGGGGGCGGCACAGATACGCAGTATTTT.

This clonotype was seen a few times. The genes are TRBV7-9 and TRBJ2-3, with TRBD2 matching 8 bases. This CDR3 has 15 amino acids. J was trimmed by 5 bases and V by 3 bases; bases with no gene match: 7. Germline assignment: CDR1 SEHNR and CDR2 FQNEAQ (reference sequence). In DNA, the CDR3 is TGTGCCAGCAGCTTTTCGGGGGGGACCGGAGATACGCAGTATTTT. Translated: CASSFSGGTGDTQYF.

This rearrangement joins TRBV29-1 to TRBJ2-7; 9 bases agree with TRBD1. Germline CDR1 SQVTM, CDR2 ANQGSEA. J was trimmed by 6 bases and V by 8 bases; bases with no gene match: 5. This CDR3 contains 11 residues. The CDR3 here is CSTGQGSEQYF. Written as DNA, the CDR3 is TGCAGCACCGGACAGGGGAGCGAGCAGTACTTC.

This clonotype was found a few times. The chain employs TRBV19 and TRBJ1-5, with D hard to call. CDR3 size: 16 residues. Looked up from germline, CDR1 is LNHDA and CDR2 is SQIVND (reference sequence). V was clipped by 6 bases and J by 4 bases, with 19 bases between them. The CDR3 is CASRSRPVEWNQPQHF. The CDR3 nucleotides read TGTGCCAGTAGAAGTCGTCCGGTTGAGTGGAATCAGCCCCAGCATTTT.

V is TRBV28 and J is TRBJ2-3; D possibly corresponds to TRBD1 (6 bases). V was trimmed by 3 bases and J by 1 base, leaving 11 bases between them. Germline loops: CDR1 MDHEN, CDR2 SYDVKM. The CDR3 consists of 15 residues. This CDR3 reads CASSFEDSRTDTQYF. The CDR3 DNA reads as TGTGCCAGCAGTTTCGAGGACAGTCGCACAGATACGCAGTATTTT.

This clonotype occurred a few times. The V gene is TRBV12-3 or TRBV12-4, the J gene TRBJ2-7; TRBD2 matches 8 bases. Germline trimming cut 8 bases from V and 4 bases from J; bases unmatched to any gene: 10. CDR3 length: 14 amino acids. The CDR3: CASRTPSGGYEQYF. The CDR3 nucleotides are TGTGCCAGCCGGACGCCGTCGGGAGGGTACGAGCAGTACTTC.

This sequence joins TRBV5-6 and TRBJ1-4; 9 bases map to TRBD1. CDR1 and CDR2 (germline): SGHDT, YYEEEE. The CDR3 is made up of 14 amino acids. With V trimmed by 4 bases and J by 6 bases, 4 bases remained unmatched. CDR3: CASSAGTGHEKLFF. The CDR3 DNA follows: TGTGCCAGCAGCGCCGGGACAGGGCATGAAAAACTGTTTTTT. Together with reference TRBV5-6 and TRBJ1-4, the CDR3 gives the full variable domain: DAGVTQSPTHLIKTRGQQVTLRCSPKSGHDTVSWYQQALGQGPQFIFQYYEEEERQRGNFPDRFSGHQFPNYSSELNVNALLLGDSALYLCASSAGTGHEKLFFGSGTQLSVL.

The V call is TRBV6-5, the J call TRBJ2-5, with D possibly TRBD2 on 5 matching bases. The CDR3 consists of 14 residues. Trimming shortened V by 0 bases and J by 7 bases, and 12 bases separated the two germline ends. Germline V gene data show CDR1 as MNHEY and CDR2 as SVGAGI. Written as DNA, the CDR3 is TGTGCCAGCAGTTACTCGATTCTAGCTGGGACCCAGTACTTC. Its translation: CASSYSILAGTQYF.

The chain uses TRBV11-2 and TRBJ2-5; 8 bases map to TRBD1. CDR1 is SGHAT and CDR2 is FQNNGV in the germline V gene. The CDR3 length is 15 residues. Losses at the gene ends were 4 bases for V and 5 bases for J; bases not matched to a gene: 9. CDR3 nucleotides: TGTGCCAGCAGCTCCGTTACAGGGGGGCCGGAGACCCAGTACTTC. This translates into CASSSVTGGPETQYF.

The chain couples TRBV6-1 to TRBJ1-6; D not certain. Germline V CDR1 and CDR2: MNHNS, SASEGT. Trimming removed 8 bases from V and 8 bases from J, with 10 bases in between. The CDR3 consists of 12 residues. CDR3 sequence (DNA): TGTGCCAGCGGATTTGAGCATTCACCCCTCCACTTT. Translated, it gives CASGFEHSPLHF.

This clonotype was observed a handful of times. The chain uses TRBV12-3 or TRBV12-4 and TRBJ1-2; perhaps TRBD1 as D (5 bases). Deletions cut 4 bases from V and 4 bases from J, with 19 bases between. This CDR3 has 16 residues. The CDR3 loop is CASSWDARRLIYGYTF. CDR3 nucleotide sequence: TGTGCCAGCAGTTGGGACGCACGACGACTGATCTATGGCTACACCTTC.

The gene calls are TRBV12-3 or TRBV12-4 and TRBJ2-2; 14 bases agree with TRBD2. The CDR3 has 18 residues. The ends lost 5 bases at V and 0 bases at J; junction bases unmatched: 5. Written as DNA, the CDR3 is TGTGCCAGCAGTCCCGGGACTAGCGGGAGACCGAACACCGGGGAGCTGTTTTTT. Translating gives CASSPGTSGRPNTGELFF.